This T cell receptor beta chain emerged from a study of Graves' ophthalmopathy and Graves' hyperthyroidism. On the study more broadly: Prior to any treatment, peripheral blood was collected at the time of initial diagnosis.

For donors with ophthalmopathy, the disease showed moderate-to-severe activity, reached CAS ≥3 and NOSPECS ≥4, and had lasted under 3 months. If patients had other autoimmune diseases, uncontrolled infections, pregnancy or lactation, they were excluded. Note on this clonotype: Its matching antigen is unknown.

Amplification of the TCR beta CDR3 regions used RNA transcripts (as template). Second-round multiplex PCR followed a first-round RT-PCR using HTBI primers. One entry per CDR3 protein results from TCRdb running MiXCR on the multiplex PCR reads. The sample records approximately 700,000 distinct CDR3 sequences, 40% being singletons. Points from the study as a whole: Sensitivity of roughly 88% and specificity of less than 82% were achieved when a 13-signature model separated ophthalmopathy from stable hyperthyroidism.

Trimming took 4 bases from V and 5 from J, leaving 11 bases between them. Germline V gives CDR1 SEHNR, CDR2 FQNEAQ (reference sequence). The CDR3 covers 13 residues. This TCR came from an adult man with Graves' ophthalmopathy. The chain has TRBV7-9 and TRBJ1-2; no definite D call. The specimen sequenced was peripheral blood. Written as DNA, the CDR3 is TGTGCCAGCAGCTCCTCCGATCAATATGGCTACACCTTC. Amino acids: CASSSSDQYGYTF.